The clone carrying this T cell receptor beta chain was counted only a few times. Its cognate antigen is unknown. The CDR3 loop spans 12 amino acids. Trimming stripped 8 bases from V and 4 bases from J, with 10 bases between. Germline V gene data show CDR1 as SNHLY and CDR2 as FYNNEI. This specimen comes from a study of T cell repertoires in cytomegalovirus infection. The study's findings and limits: Clonotype analysis showed dominance of the ex vivo response by HLA-C-restricted CMV-specific TCR beta clonotypes. Carriage of CMV together with the relevant HLA was identifiable through cumulative public TCR beta family frequency.

TCRdb fed the reads into MiXCR, producing one record per CDR3 protein. The data show about 230,000 distinct CDR3 sequences, about 23% seen once. The genes are TRBV2 and TRBJ2-3, with D perhaps matching TRBD1 (5 bases). What was sequenced was CD8+ T cells from PBMCs. The origin of this receptor is a human donor in good health (CMV status not recorded). Some clones in this sample may be carry-over from other donors' samples. The CDR3 bases are TGTGCCAGCGGGGCATCGTCAGATACGCAGTATTTT. The encoded protein is CASGASSDTQYF.